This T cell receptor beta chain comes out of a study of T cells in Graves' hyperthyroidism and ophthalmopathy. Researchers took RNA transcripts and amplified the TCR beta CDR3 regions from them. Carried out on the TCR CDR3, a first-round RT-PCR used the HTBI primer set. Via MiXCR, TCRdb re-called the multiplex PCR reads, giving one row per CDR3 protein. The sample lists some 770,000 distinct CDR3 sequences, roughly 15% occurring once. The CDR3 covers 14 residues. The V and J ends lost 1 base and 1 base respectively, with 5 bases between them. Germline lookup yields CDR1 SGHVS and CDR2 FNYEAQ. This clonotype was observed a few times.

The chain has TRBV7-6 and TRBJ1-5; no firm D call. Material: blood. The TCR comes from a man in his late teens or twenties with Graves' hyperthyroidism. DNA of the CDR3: TGTGCCAGCAGCTTAGTACGAAGCAATCAGCCCCAGCATTTT. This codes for CASSLVRSNQPQHF. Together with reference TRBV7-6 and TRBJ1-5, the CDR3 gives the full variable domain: GAGVSQSPRYKVTKRGQDVALRCDPISGHVSLYWYRQALGQGPEFLTYFNYEAQQDKSGLPNDRFSAERPEGSISTLTIQRTEQRDSAMYRCASSLVRSNQPQHFGDGTRLSIL.